This is a list of T cell receptor beta chains from one sample in a study of T cell responses to AZD1222 COVID-19 vaccine. The method was immunoSEQ multiplex PCR; TCRdb's version includes in-frame clones alone and lacks a portion of them. This table has 150,000 or so clones, 80% to 90% appearing once. The sequencing used peripheral blood, collected 28 days after the second dose of the MenACWY control vaccine. These receptors originate from an adult who received the MenACWY meningococcal vaccine as a control. The CDR3 runs from the conserved cysteine through the conserved F or W. The order of the fields is V gene, J gene, CDR3 protein.

TRBV5-1	TRBJ2-7	CASSTGLEELPQYF
TRBV14	TRBJ1-1	CASNHQGSIATEAFF
TRBV7-2	TRBJ2-1	CASSPTRGYNEQFF
TRBV7-6	TRBJ2-7	CASSLASGTSALFPEQYF
TRBV29-1	TRBJ1-1	CSVHRARAEAFF
TRBV5-6	TRBJ2-1	CASSRTSGSFYNEQFF
TRBV19	TRBJ2-1	CASRGTSPYNEQFF
TRBV30	TRBJ2-1	CAWSIRGGAVNEQFF
TRBV7-3	TRBJ2-2	CASSPGNLNTGELFF
TRBV28	TRBJ1-5	CASSNGGLGEDQPQHF
TRBV3-1/TRBV3-2	TRBJ1-6	CASSKEVRANSPLHF
TRBV18	TRBJ1-2	CASSPSAEYGYTF
TRBV3-1/TRBV3-2	TRBJ2-7	CASSQDRRQGNFDEQYF
TRBV9	TRBJ1-1	CASSGPPGAGTEAFF
TRBV9	TRBJ2-3	CASSDLAGGTTDTQYF
TRBV6-6	TRBJ1-6	CASSSLRATYNSPLHF
TRBV6-2/TRBV6-3	TRBJ1-2	CASSYSVRDGLYGYTF
TRBV5-4	TRBJ1-2	CASSFGTELGYTF
TRBV15	TRBJ2-2	CATSWGQGNTGELFF
TRBV10-3	TRBJ2-7	CAIREPSGRAYEQYF
TRBV7-8	TRBJ1-1	CASSLWSNTEAFF
TRBV28	TRBJ2-7	CASCLDRGDVEQYF
TRBV30	TRBJ1-1	CAWSQGQQEAFF
TRBV27	TRBJ1-3	CANKKTGDFGNTIYF
TRBV7-9	TRBJ1-2	CASSHPSYQQGADYTF
TRBV27	TRBJ2-7	CASSLAGRISYEQYF
TRBV28	TRBJ1-4	CASSSPNEKLFF
TRBV28	TRBJ1-2	CASSLRTGANYGYTF
TRBV28	TRBJ2-7	CASSSRGYEQYF
TRBV5-1	TRBJ2-7	CASSLDGRVSLYEQYF
TRBV6-5	TRBJ2-7	CASGLNRESYEQYF
TRBV4-1	TRBJ1-2	CASSQDPIGRHYGYTF
TRBV27	TRBJ2-7	CASSPPGRSYEQYF
TRBV29-1	TRBJ1-2	CSAAREVPGGYTF
TRBV7-9	TRBJ1-1	CASSPETEINTEAFF
TRBV7-3	TRBJ2-5	CASSSEETQYF
TRBV9	TRBJ1-1	CASSGNRGPTEAFF
TRBV9	TRBJ1-2	CASSVDTDYGYTF
TRBV6-4	TRBJ1-2	CASSADMWGYGYTF
TRBV2	TRBJ2-3	CASSGTGGQYF
TRBV5-6	TRBJ2-2	CASSPVRGLDNTGELFF